The clone carrying this T cell receptor (beta chain) was seen a few times. The sample originates from a study of blood T cells in healthy people across ages. Drawing of peripheral blood yielded 8.5 to 10 milliliters from each donor. Deletions cut 4 bases from V and 6 bases from J, with 13 bases between. The CDR3 has 13 amino acids. Germline-derived CDR1 and CDR2 are DFQATT and SNEGSKA (reference sequence). Together with a sample-barcoded 5' primer, a J-beta primer mix was included in a second PCR lasting about 6 to 11 cycles. TCRdb independently ran MiXCR on the 5' RACE reads; one entry per CDR3 protein. The sample records about 1.1 million distinct CDR3 sequences, more than 30% being singletons.

The sequenced sample consisted of blood. The chain employs TRBV20-1 and TRBJ2-4; tentatively, D is TRBD1 or TRBD2 (7 bases each). This sequence originates from a man between 18 and 35 years old in good health. CDR3 amino acids: CSAKPGGVNIQYF. In DNA, the CDR3 is TGCAGTGCTAAACCAGGGGGGGTAAACATTCAGTACTTC.